This T cell receptor (beta chain) was observed in a study of cytomegalovirus exposure and HLA in healthy donors. Regarding the study as a whole: Analysis was carried out at a later point, and it linked a missense DCLRE1C variant to TCR beta V- and J-gene trimming. Later analysis identified 16,000 or so TCR beta sequences associated with HLA alleles, using a false discovery rate threshold of 0.05. Most observed TCR sequences were rare, whereas some public TCRs were detected in many donors.

On this clone: Its antigen is unidentified.

V was pared by 5 bases and J by 4 bases, with 14 bases between. Germline values: CDR1 SEHNR, CDR2 FQNEAQ (reference sequence). The CDR3 consists of 14 residues. Primers: 60 Vbeta forward and 13 Jbeta reverse. Assay: immunoSEQ multiplex PCR; the TCRdb copy retains only in-frame clones and omits some. The sample yields fewer than 200,000 clones, about 82% seen once. The origin of this receptor is a woman younger than 30 in good health and CMV-seronegative. The V and J genes are TRBV7-9 and TRBJ2-5, with D perhaps matching TRBD2 (5 bases). The sequencing sample was made of PBMCs. CDR3 sequence (DNA): TGTGCCAGCAGCCTTAGCGTAGGTGGAGAGACCCAGTACTTC. Amino acids: CASSLSVGGETQYF.